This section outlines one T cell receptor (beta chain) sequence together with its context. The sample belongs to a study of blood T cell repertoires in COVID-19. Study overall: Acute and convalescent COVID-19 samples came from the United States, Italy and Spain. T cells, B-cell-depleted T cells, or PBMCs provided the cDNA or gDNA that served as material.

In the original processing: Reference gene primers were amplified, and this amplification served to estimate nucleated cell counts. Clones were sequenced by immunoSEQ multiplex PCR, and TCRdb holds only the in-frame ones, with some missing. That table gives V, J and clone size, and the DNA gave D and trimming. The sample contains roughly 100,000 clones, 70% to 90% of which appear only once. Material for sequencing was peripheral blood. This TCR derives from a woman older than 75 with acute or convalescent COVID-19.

The CDR3, as DNA: TGCGCCAGCAGCTTGAATCTAGCGGGGGGCAATGAGCAGTTCTTC. This gives the protein CASSLNLAGGNEQFF. The chain uses TRBV5-1 and TRBJ2-1; 11 bases agree with TRBD2. Germline-derived CDR1 and CDR2 are SGHRS and YFSETQ. The CDR3 is 15 residues long. Trimming cost V 1 base and J 6 bases; bases outside gene matches: 3.